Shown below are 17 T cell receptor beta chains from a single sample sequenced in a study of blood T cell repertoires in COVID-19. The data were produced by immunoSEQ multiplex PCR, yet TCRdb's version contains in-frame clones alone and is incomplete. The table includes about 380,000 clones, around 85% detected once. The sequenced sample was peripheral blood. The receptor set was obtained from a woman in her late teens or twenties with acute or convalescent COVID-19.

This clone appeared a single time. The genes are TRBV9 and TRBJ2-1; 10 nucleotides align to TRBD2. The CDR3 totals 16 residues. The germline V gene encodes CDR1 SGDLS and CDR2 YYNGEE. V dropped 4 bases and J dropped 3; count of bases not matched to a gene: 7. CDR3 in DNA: TGTGCCAGCAGCAAGACTGGACTAGCGGTCTACAATGAGCAGTTCTTC. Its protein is CASSKTGLAVYNEQFF.

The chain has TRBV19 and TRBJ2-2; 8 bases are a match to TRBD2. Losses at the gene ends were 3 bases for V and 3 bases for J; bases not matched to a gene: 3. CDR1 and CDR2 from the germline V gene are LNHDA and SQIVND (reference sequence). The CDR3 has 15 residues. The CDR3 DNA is TGTGCCAGTAGTATTCAAGCGGGAGACACCGGGGAGCTGTTTTTT. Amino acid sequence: CASSIQAGDTGELFF.

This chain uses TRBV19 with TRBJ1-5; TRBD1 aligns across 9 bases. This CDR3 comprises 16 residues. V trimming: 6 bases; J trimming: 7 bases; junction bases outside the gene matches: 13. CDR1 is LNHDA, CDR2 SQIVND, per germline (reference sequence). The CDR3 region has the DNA TGTGCCAGTAGACCGGGACAGGGAGGGGCCGGACAGCCCCAGCATTTT. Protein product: CASRPGQGGAGQPQHF.

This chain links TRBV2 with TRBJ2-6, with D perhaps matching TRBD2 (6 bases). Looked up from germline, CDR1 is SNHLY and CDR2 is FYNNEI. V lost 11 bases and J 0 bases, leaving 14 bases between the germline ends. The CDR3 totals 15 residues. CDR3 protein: CAGGTSLSGANVLTF. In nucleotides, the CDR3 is TGTGCCGGCGGGACGAGCCTCTCTGGGGCCAACGTCCTGACTTTC.

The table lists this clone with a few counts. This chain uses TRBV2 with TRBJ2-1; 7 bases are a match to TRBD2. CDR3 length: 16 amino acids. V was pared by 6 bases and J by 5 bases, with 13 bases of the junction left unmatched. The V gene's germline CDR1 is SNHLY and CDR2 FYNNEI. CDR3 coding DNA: TGTGCCAGCAGGAGAGAGGGAGCGGGAACTCACAATGAGCAGTTCTTC. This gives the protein CASRREGAGTHNEQFF.

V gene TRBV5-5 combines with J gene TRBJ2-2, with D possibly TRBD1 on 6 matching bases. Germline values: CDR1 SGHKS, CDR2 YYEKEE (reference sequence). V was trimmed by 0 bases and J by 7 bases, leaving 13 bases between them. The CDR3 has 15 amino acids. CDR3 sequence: CASSLAPGGVGELFF. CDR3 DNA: TGTGCCAGCAGCTTGGCCCCTGGGGGCGTCGGGGAGCTGTTTTTT.

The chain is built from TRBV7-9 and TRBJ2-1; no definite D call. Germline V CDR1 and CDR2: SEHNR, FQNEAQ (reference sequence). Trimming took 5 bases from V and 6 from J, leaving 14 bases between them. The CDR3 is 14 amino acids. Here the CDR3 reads CASSPIIVSNEQFF. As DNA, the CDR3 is TGTGCCAGCAGCCCGATAATAGTCTCCAATGAGCAGTTCTTC.

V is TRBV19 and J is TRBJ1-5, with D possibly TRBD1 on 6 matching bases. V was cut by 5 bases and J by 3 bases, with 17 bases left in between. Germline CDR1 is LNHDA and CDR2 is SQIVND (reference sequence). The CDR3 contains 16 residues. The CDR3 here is CASSLTRQELNQPQHF. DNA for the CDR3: TGTGCCAGTAGTCTAACTCGACAGGAACTCAATCAGCCCCAGCATTTT.

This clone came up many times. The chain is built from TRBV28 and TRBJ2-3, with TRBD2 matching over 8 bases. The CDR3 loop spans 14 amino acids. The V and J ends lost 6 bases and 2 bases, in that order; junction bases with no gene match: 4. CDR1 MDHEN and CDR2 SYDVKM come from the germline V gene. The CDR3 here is CASSDSGATDTQYF. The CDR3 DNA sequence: TGTGCCAGCAGCGATAGCGGGGCCACAGATACGCAGTATTTT.

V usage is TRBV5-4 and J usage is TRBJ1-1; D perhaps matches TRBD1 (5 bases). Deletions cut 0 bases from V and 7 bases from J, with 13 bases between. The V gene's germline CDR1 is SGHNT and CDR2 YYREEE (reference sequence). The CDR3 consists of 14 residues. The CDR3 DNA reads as TGTGCCAGCAGCTTGGAGAGGGGAGGTAGTGAAGCTTTCTTT. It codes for CASSLERGGSEAFF.

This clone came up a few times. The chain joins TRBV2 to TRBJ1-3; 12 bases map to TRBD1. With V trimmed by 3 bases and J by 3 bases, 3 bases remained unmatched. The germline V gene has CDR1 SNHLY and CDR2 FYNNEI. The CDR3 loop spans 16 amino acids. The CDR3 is CASSEGQGADGNTIYF. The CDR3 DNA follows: TGTGCCAGCAGTGAGGGACAGGGGGCAGATGGAAACACCATATATTTT.

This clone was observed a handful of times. Here the CDR3 DNA reads TGTGCCAGCAGGTTGCCAGGGGGCTATAGCGTCGATGGCTACACCTTC. Amino acid sequence: CASRLPGGYSVDGYTF. V usage is TRBV28 and J usage is TRBJ1-2; 8 bases are a match to TRBD1. The V gene end was trimmed by 6 bases and the J gene end by 6 bases; junction bases not matched to a gene: 15. CDR1 and CDR2 (germline): MDHEN, SYDVKM. This CDR3 comprises 16 residues.

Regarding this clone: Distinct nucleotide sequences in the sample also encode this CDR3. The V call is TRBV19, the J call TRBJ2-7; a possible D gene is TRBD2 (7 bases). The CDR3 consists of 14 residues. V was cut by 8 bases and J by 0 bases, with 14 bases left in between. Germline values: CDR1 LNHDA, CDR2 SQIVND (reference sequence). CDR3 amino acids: CASSLGGGSYEQYF. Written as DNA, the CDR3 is TGTGCCAGTTCTCTAGGGGGGGGCTCCTACGAGCAGTACTTC. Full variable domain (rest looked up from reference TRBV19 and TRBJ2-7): DGGITQSPKYLFRKEGQNVTLSCEQNLNHDAMYWYRQDPGQGLRLIYYSQIVNDFQKGDIAEGYSVSREKKESFPLTVTSAQKNPTAFYLCASSLGGGSYEQYFGPGTRLTVT.

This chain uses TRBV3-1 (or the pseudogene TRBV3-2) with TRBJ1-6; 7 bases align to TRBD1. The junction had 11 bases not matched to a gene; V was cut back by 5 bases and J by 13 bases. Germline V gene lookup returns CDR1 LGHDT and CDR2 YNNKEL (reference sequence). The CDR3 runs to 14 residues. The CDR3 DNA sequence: TGTGCCAGCAGCGACCGGGACAGAGGATTCCCCCTCCACTTT. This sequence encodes CASSDRDRGFPLHF.

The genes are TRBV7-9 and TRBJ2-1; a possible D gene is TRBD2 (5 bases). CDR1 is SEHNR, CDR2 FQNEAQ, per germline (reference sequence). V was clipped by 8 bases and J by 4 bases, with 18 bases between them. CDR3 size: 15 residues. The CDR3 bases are TGTGCCAGCCACATAGGTCAAGCGGTATACAATGAGCAGTTCTTC. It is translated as CASHIGQAVYNEQFF.

This chain's CDR3 is CAISEGDRVLLDEQFF. CDR3 sequence (DNA): TGTGCCATCAGTGAGGGGGACAGGGTCCTACTGGATGAGCAGTTCTTC. The chain links TRBV10-3 to TRBJ2-1, with TRBD1 matching over 9 bases. The CDR3 has 16 amino acids. CDR1 ENHRY and CDR2 SYGVKD come from the germline V gene. V was clipped by 2 bases and J by 8 bases; unmatched bases: 10.

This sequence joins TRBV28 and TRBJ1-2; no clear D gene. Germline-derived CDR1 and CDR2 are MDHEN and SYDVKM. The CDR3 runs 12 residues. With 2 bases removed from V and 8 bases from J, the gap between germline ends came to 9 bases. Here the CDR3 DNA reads TGTGCCAGCAGTTTAAGAGGGCACGGCTACACCTTC. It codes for CASSLRGHGYTF.